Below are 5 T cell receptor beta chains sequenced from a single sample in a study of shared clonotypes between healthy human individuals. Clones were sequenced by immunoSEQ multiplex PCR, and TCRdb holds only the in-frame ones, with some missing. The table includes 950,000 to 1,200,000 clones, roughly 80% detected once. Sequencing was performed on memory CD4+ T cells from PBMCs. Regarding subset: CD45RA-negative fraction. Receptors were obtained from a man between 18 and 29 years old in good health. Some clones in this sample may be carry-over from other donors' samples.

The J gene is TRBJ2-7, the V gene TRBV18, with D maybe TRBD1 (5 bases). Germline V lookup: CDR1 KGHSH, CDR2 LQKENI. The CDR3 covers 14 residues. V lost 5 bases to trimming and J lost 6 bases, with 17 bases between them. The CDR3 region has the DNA TGTGCCAGCTCATCCCGGCAGGGTGAGTCCGAGCAGTACTTC. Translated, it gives CASSSRQGESEQYF. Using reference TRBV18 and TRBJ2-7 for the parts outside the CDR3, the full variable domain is NAGVMQNPRHLVRRRGQEARLRCSPMKGHSHVYWYRQLPEEGLKFMVYLQKENIIDESGMPKERFSAEFPKEGPSILRIQQVVRGDSAAYFCASSSRQGESEQYFGPGTRLTVT.

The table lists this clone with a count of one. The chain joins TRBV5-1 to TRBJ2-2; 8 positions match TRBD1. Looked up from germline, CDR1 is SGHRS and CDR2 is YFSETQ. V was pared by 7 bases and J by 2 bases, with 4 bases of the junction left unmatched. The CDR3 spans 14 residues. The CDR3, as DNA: TGCGCCAGCCGGGGACAGGCAAACACCGGGGAGCTGTTTTTT. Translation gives CASRGQANTGELFF.

CDR3 amino acids: CAIVGGGEEPHQPQHF. For the CDR3, the DNA is TGTGCCATCGTAGGGGGAGGAGAGGAACCCCATCAGCCCCAGCATTTT. The J gene is TRBJ1-5, the V gene TRBV10-3, with D tentatively TRBD1 (6 bases). CDR1 and CDR2 from the germline V gene are ENHRY and SYGVKD. The length of the CDR3 is 16 residues. V gave up 8 bases and J gave up 5 bases, with 22 bases separating them.

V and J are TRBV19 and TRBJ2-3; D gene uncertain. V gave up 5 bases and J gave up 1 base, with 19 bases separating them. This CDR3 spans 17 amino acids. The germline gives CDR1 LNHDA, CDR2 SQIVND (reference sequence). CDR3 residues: CASSPLPGQHRTDTQYF. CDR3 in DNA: TGTGCCAGTAGTCCCCTCCCGGGCCAGCATCGCACAGATACGCAGTATTTT.

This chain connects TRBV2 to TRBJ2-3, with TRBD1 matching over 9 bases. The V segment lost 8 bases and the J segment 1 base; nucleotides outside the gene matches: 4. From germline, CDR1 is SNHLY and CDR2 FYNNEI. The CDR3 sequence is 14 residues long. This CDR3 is CASEGQGGTDTQYF. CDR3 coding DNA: TGTGCCAGCGAGGGACAGGGCGGCACAGATACGCAGTATTTT.